These 32 T cell receptor beta chains originate from one sample sequenced in a study of T cell changes during pregnancy in multiple sclerosis. The method was immunoSEQ multiplex PCR; TCRdb's version includes in-frame clones alone and lacks a portion of them. The sample lists more than 45,000 clones, 94% occurring once. The sequences come from CD4+ T cells from peripheral blood mononuclear cells, collected in the first trimester of pregnancy. All receptors derive from a female donor with multiple sclerosis, enrolled in a pregnancy study.

A note on this clone: The junction shows a germline mismatch at one end, possibly a read error. V and J are TRBV7-7 and TRBJ2-3, with a tentative D call TRBD2 (6 bases). Germline CDR1 reads SSHAT; CDR2 reads FNYEAQ (reference sequence). The CDR3 is 13 amino acids. The CDR3 coding sequence is TGTGCTAGCAGCTCCGATGAAGGGAGGACGCAGTATTTT. It yields the protein CASSSDEGRTQYF.

The chain couples TRBV7-3 to TRBJ2-7; 8 bases agree with TRBD2. The V gene's germline CDR1 is SGHTA and CDR2 FQGTGA. V trimming: 5 bases; J trimming: 6 bases; junction bases outside the gene matches: 6. The CDR3 is 13 amino acids. The CDR3 sequence: CASSLGGAGEQYF. CDR3 coding DNA: TGTGCCAGCAGCCTCGGGGGGGCCGGCGAGCAGTACTTC.

This sequence joins TRBV7-6 and TRBJ2-1, with 9 bases that match TRBD2. Germline V gene sequence: CDR1 SGHVS, CDR2 FNYEAQ. The CDR3 is 16 amino acids. V was clipped by 5 bases and J by 9 bases; unmatched bases: 14. The CDR3 bases are TGTGCCAGCAGCATCAAGAGGGGTAGCGGGGGATTTGAGCAGTTCTTC. It is translated as CASSIKRGSGGFEQFF.

The V call is TRBV19, the J call TRBJ1-2; D may be TRBD1 (5 bases). The CDR3 totals 15 residues. CDR1 and CDR2 from the germline V gene are LNHDA and SQIVND (reference sequence). Trimming stripped 0 bases from V and 7 bases from J, with 15 bases between. The DNA for the CDR3 is TGTGCCAGTAGTATAGATGACAGTTTCGGTAGTGGCTACACCTTC. It codes for CASSIDDSFGSGYTF. Full variable domain (outside the CDR3, taken from reference TRBV19 and TRBJ1-2): DGGITQSPKYLFRKEGQNVTLSCEQNLNHDAMYWYRQDPGQGLRLIYYSQIVNDFQKGDIAEGYSVSREKKESFPLTVTSAQKNPTAFYLCASSIDDSFGSGYTFGSGTRLTVV.

The chain joins TRBV11-2 to TRBJ2-3, with a tentative D call TRBD2 (5 bases). Germline CDR1 SGHAT, CDR2 FQNNGV. V was cut by 6 bases and J by 5 bases, with 6 bases left in between. CDR3 length: 11 amino acids. The CDR3 reads CASRGGDTQYF. The CDR3 DNA reads TGTGCCAGCAGAGGAGGAGATACGCAGTATTTT.

The genes are TRBV15 and TRBJ1-6; D is unresolved. V lost 1 base and J 5 bases, leaving 15 bases between the germline ends. Germline V CDR1 and CDR2: LNHNV, YYDKDF (reference sequence). CDR3 length: 17 amino acids. This CDR3 is CATSRGRTANNNSPLHF. The DNA for the CDR3 is TGTGCCACCAGCAGAGGAAGAACAGCCAACAATAATTCACCCCTCCACTTT.

This chain uses TRBV6-6 with TRBJ2-2, with 7 nucleotides matching TRBD1. CDR1 and CDR2 from the germline V gene are MNHNY and SVGAGI (reference sequence). V shed 5 bases, J shed 8 bases, and the junction held 2 bases outside the gene matches. The CDR3 loop spans 12 amino acids. The chain's CDR3 is CASSPGGGELFF. CDR3 nucleotide sequence: TGTGCCAGCAGTCCAGGGGGAGGGGAGCTGTTTTTT.

This sequence joins TRBV18 and TRBJ2-2; 7 bases agree with TRBD1. V shed 4 bases, J shed 6 bases, and the junction held 8 bases outside the gene matches. Germline V gene lookup returns CDR1 KGHSH and CDR2 LQKENI. The CDR3 sequence is 15 residues long. The chain's CDR3 is CASSRTTTGAGELFF. CDR3 DNA: TGTGCCAGCTCACGAACGACAACAGGGGCCGGGGAGCTGTTTTTT.

This clone is a singleton in its sample. The rearrangement links TRBV15 to TRBJ2-7, with 7 bases lining up with TRBD1. Germline CDR1 reads LNHNV; CDR2 reads YYDKDF (reference sequence). The CDR3 contains 15 residues. V dropped 0 bases and J dropped 2; count of bases not matched to a gene: 4. The chain's CDR3 is CATSRDRGSTYEQYF. The CDR3 DNA sequence: TGTGCCACCAGCAGAGACAGGGGGTCAACCTACGAGCAGTACTTC. Combining the CDR3 with reference TRBV15 and TRBJ2-7 gives the whole variable domain DAMVIQNPRYQVTQFGKPVTLSCSQTLNHNVMYWYQQKSSQAPKLLFHYYDKDFNNEADTPDNFQSRRPNTSFCFLDIRSPGLGDTAMYLCATSRDRGSTYEQYFGPGTRLTVT.

The chain links TRBV27 to TRBJ1-1; TRBD1 might be the D (6 bases). V lost 3 bases and J 0 bases, leaving 23 bases between the germline ends. The CDR3 loop spans 19 amino acids. Germline CDR1 reads MNHEY; CDR2 reads SMNVEV (reference sequence). The CDR3 sequence is CASSFSRGNRLSMNTEAFF. The DNA for the CDR3 is TGTGCCAGCAGTTTTAGTAGGGGGAACAGACTTTCAATGAACACTGAAGCTTTCTTT.

V and J are TRBV2 and TRBJ1-3; tentative D call: TRBD1 (6 bases). This CDR3 contains 17 residues. V was trimmed by 7 bases and J by 1 base, leaving 20 bases between them. Germline V gene data show CDR1 as SNHLY and CDR2 as FYNNEI. The CDR3 DNA reads TGTGCCAGCAACGGGCCCGCTCCAGGGGCATCTGGAAACACCATATATTTT. It is translated as CASNGPAPGASGNTIYF.

The chain recombines TRBV7-3 with TRBJ2-6, with D perhaps matching TRBD2 (5 bases). The CDR3 covers 15 residues. The V gene's germline CDR1 is SGHTA and CDR2 FQGTGA. Trimming took 2 bases from V and 0 from J, leaving 5 bases between them. CDR3 DNA: TGTGCCAGCAGCTTAGGGAGCTCTGGGGCCAACGTCCTGACTTTC. Its protein product is CASSLGSSGANVLTF.

This chain connects TRBV27 to TRBJ1-6; 8 nucleotides agree with TRBD1. Looked up from germline, CDR1 is MNHEY and CDR2 is SMNVEV (reference sequence). The CDR3 contains 15 residues. The V segment lost 2 bases and the J segment 7 bases; nucleotides outside the gene matches: 4. CDR3 sequence reads: CASSLRGQANSPLHF. Here the CDR3 DNA reads TGTGCCAGCAGTTTACGGGGACAGGCCAATTCACCCCTCCACTTT.

This chain joins TRBV7-8 and TRBJ2-3; maybe TRBD1 (6 bases). Germline-derived CDR1 and CDR2 are SGHVS and FQNEAQ. The CDR3 consists of 19 residues. Trimming removed 5 bases from V and 11 bases from J, with 35 bases in between. The CDR3: CASSDRTPARARRVRRQYF. The DNA of the CDR3 is TGTGCCAGCAGCGACAGGACGCCGGCCCGGGCCCGCCGCGTGAGGAGGCAGTATTTT.

This clone was detected once. The rearrangement joins TRBV4-2 to TRBJ1-5, with a weak D call TRBD1 (6 bases). Germline assignment: CDR1 LGHNA and CDR2 YNFKEQ. V lost 0 bases and J 3 bases, leaving 12 bases between the germline ends. The CDR3 is 16 residues long. This CDR3 reads CASSQDEAGANQPQHF. The CDR3 DNA follows: TGTGCCAGCAGCCAAGATGAGGCAGGGGCCAATCAGCCCCAGCATTTT.

This clone was recorded only once. This chain uses TRBV6-6 with TRBJ2-7, with D unresolved. The CDR3 sequence is 12 residues long. Germline CDR1 MNHNY, CDR2 SVGAGI (reference sequence). Trimming took 7 bases from V and 0 from J, leaving 7 bases between them. This CDR3 is CASTQDSYEQYF. In nucleotides, the CDR3 is TGTGCCAGCACCCAGGACTCCTACGAGCAGTACTTC.

This clone was observed once. V is TRBV6-5 and J is TRBJ2-7, with a possible D match to TRBD1 (5 bases). V gave up 0 bases and J gave up 1 base, with 7 bases separating them. The CDR3 covers 14 residues. CDR1 is MNHEY and CDR2 is SVGAGI in the germline V gene. CDR3 sequence reads: CASSYSRGSYEQYF. For the CDR3, the DNA is TGTGCCAGCAGTTACTCTAGGGGATCCTACGAGCAGTACTTC.

There are a few counts of this clone. The chain uses TRBV30 and TRBJ1-1, with D unresolved. The CDR3 is made up of 13 amino acids. V lost 5 bases to trimming and J lost 5 bases, with 15 bases between them. Germline CDR1 and CDR2: GTSNPN and SVGIG (reference sequence). The CDR3 here is CAWVVGGETEAFF. The CDR3 DNA follows: TGTGCCTGGGTGGTGGGTGGAGAAACTGAAGCTTTCTTT.

The V call is TRBV5-6, the J call TRBJ2-1; 8 nucleotides line up with TRBD2. CDR1 SGHDT and CDR2 YYEEEE come from the germline V gene. This CDR3 is 15 amino acids long. Losses at the gene ends were 1 base for V and 4 bases for J; bases not matched to a gene: 4. The CDR3 DNA sequence: TGTGCCAGCAGCTTGAAACGGGGGGGTTACAATGAGCAGTTCTTC. Translating gives CASSLKRGGYNEQFF.

The V and J genes are TRBV7-2 and TRBJ1-2, with TRBD1 matching 9 bases. The CDR3 has 15 amino acids. Germline V CDR1 and CDR2: SGHTA, FQGNSA. The V segment lost 3 bases and the J segment 4 bases; nucleotides outside the gene matches: 6. The CDR3 reads CASSFRQGDPYGYTF. The CDR3 coding sequence is TGTGCCAGCAGCTTCCGACAGGGGGATCCCTATGGCTACACCTTC.

In this sample, this clone turned up once. The genes are TRBV6-6 and TRBJ2-3; D uncertain. The CDR3 runs to 12 residues. V shed 8 bases and J shed 0 bases, with 6 bases lying between them. Per germline, CDR1 MNHNY and CDR2 SVGAGI (reference sequence). Here the CDR3 DNA reads TGTGCCAGCCTAGAAAGCACAGATACGCAGTATTTT. Its translation is CASLESTDTQYF.

The chain couples TRBV6-6 to TRBJ1-3; 8 positions agree with TRBD1. CDR1 is MNHNY, CDR2 SVGAGI, per germline (reference sequence). Trimming removed 6 bases from V and 7 bases from J; junction bases left unmatched: 5. This CDR3 spans 13 amino acids. CDR3 in amino acids: CASRDRGRNTIYF. Here the CDR3 DNA reads TGTGCCAGCAGAGACAGGGGTCGGAACACCATATATTTT.

The rearrangement links TRBV11-3 to TRBJ2-3, with 7 bases identical to TRBD1. V dropped 2 bases and J dropped 4; count of bases not matched to a gene: 6. This CDR3 comprises 15 residues. Germline V lookup: CDR1 SGHNT, CDR2 YENEEA. CDR3 sequence reads: CASSLNRGVSDTQYF. In nucleotides, the CDR3 is TGTGCCAGCAGCTTAAACAGGGGTGTGTCAGATACGCAGTATTTT.

V gene TRBV7-9 combines with J gene TRBJ2-7, with D tentatively TRBD1 (6 bases). Trimming pared 6 bases from V and 5 bases from J, leaving 23 bases between. Germline CDR1 reads SEHNR; CDR2 reads FQNEAQ (reference sequence). CDR3 size: 16 residues. The CDR3 nucleotides are TGTGCCAGCAGGCCCTTTACAGGGAACCCAGTCCACGAGCAGTACTTC. Translated, it gives CASRPFTGNPVHEQYF. Full variable domain (remainder filled in from reference TRBV7-9 and TRBJ2-7): DTGVSQNPRHKITKRGQNVTFRCDPISEHNRLYWYRQTLGQGPEFLTYFQNEAQLEKSRLLSDRFSAERPKGSFSTLEIQRTEQGDSAMYLCASRPFTGNPVHEQYFGPGTRLTVT.

This chain joins TRBV19 and TRBJ2-2; 8 bases fit TRBD2. CDR3 length: 15 residues. Germline CDR1 is LNHDA and CDR2 is SQIVND (reference sequence). The V and J ends lost 5 bases and 5 bases, in that order; junction bases with no gene match: 7. CDR3 bases: TGTGCCAGTAGTGCAGCGGGGGCAAATACCGGGGAGCTGTTTTTT. Its protein product is CASSAAGANTGELFF.

The genes are TRBV19 and TRBJ1-6; TRBD1 matches at 7 bases. In germline, CDR1 is LNHDA, CDR2 SQIVND (reference sequence). J lost 4 bases, V lost 6 bases, and 3 bases had no gene match. The CDR3 is 14 residues long. CDR3 loop: CASRTQGYNSPLHF. In nucleotides, the CDR3 is TGTGCCAGTAGGACACAGGGGTATAATTCACCCCTCCACTTT.

The CDR3 region is CASSPDSSDRPQHF. In nucleotides, the CDR3 is TGTGCCAGCTCACCGGACAGCTCGGATCGGCCCCAGCATTTT. The V gene is TRBV18, the J gene TRBJ1-5, with D possibly matching TRBD1 (6 bases). The CDR3 spans 14 residues. The V and J ends lost 3 bases and 9 bases respectively, with 15 bases between them. Germline CDR1 and CDR2: KGHSH and LQKENI. The variable domain in full, with the rest retrieved from reference TRBV18 and TRBJ1-5, is NAGVMQNPRHLVRRRGQEARLRCSPMKGHSHVYWYRQLPEEGLKFMVYLQKENIIDESGMPKERFSAEFPKEGPSILRIQQVVRGDSAAYFCASSPDSSDRPQHFGDGTRLSIL.

The chain joins TRBV7-3 to TRBJ1-3, with 10 bases aligning to TRBD1. Germline V gene sequence: CDR1 SGHTA, CDR2 FQGTGA. J gave up 4 bases and V 2 bases, and 2 bases lay outside the gene matches. The CDR3 runs to 15 residues. CDR3 coding DNA: TGTGCCAGCAGCTTAGGGACAGGGGAAGGAAACACCATATATTTT. Protein: CASSLGTGEGNTIYF.

This sequence joins TRBV6-6 and TRBJ2-5; maybe TRBD2 (7 bases). Per germline, CDR1 MNHNY and CDR2 SVGAGI (reference sequence). V lost 6 bases, J lost 1 base, and 15 bases lay in between. CDR3 length: 15 amino acids. Written as DNA, the CDR3 is TGTGCCAGCAGCCGACCTAGGGGGGGCCAAGAGACCCAGTACTTC. Translating gives CASSRPRGGQETQYF.

V and J are TRBV30 and TRBJ1-2; D ambiguous. Germline lookup yields CDR1 GTSNPN and CDR2 SVGIG (reference sequence). The CDR3 totals 14 residues. V dropped 0 bases and J dropped 3 bases, with 11 bases sitting between them. The CDR3 loop is CAWSVGGFDYGYTF. For the CDR3, the DNA is TGTGCCTGGAGTGTAGGAGGATTTGACTATGGCTACACCTTC.

This chain links TRBV19 with TRBJ1-6; D unresolved. The V gene's germline CDR1 is LNHDA and CDR2 SQIVND (reference sequence). CDR3 length: 11 amino acids. With 5 bases removed from V and 7 bases from J, the gap between germline ends came to 3 bases. DNA for the CDR3: TGTGCCAGTAGTCAGAATTCACCCCTCCACTTT. Its translation: CASSQNSPLHF.

The chain combines TRBV10-3 with TRBJ2-7; 7 positions agree with TRBD1. The CDR3 has 14 amino acids. In germline, CDR1 is ENHRY, CDR2 SYGVKD. V gave up 4 bases and J gave up 0 bases; unmatched junction bases: 3. The CDR3, as DNA: TGTGCCATCAGTGGGACAGGACGCTCCTACGAGCAGTACTTC. Amino acids: CAISGTGRSYEQYF.